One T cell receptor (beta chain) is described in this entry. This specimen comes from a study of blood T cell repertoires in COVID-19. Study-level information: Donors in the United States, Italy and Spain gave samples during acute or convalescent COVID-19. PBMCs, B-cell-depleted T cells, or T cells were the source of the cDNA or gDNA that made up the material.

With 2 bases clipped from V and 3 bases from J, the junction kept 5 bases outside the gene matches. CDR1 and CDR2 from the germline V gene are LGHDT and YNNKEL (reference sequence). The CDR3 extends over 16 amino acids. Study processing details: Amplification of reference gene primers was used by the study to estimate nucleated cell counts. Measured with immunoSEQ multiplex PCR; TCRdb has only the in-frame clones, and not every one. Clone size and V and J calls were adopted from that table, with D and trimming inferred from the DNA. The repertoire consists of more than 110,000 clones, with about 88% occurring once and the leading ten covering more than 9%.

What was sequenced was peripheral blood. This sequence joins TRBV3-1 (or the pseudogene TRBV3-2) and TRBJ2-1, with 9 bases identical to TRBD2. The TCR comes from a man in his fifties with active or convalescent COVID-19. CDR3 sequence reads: CASSQLAGAGYNEQFF. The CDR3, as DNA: TGTGCCAGCAGCCAATTAGCGGGAGCTGGCTACAATGAGCAGTTCTTC.